One and the same sample provided the 20 T cell receptor beta chains below, sequenced in a study of blood T cell repertoires in COVID-19. Method: immunoSEQ multiplex PCR; TCRdb's copy keeps in-frame clones and lacks some. The sample yields tens of thousands of clones, approximately 88% seen once. Sequencing was carried out using peripheral blood. These receptors all stem from a human donor in a cohort sampled during active COVID-19.

This rearrangement joins TRBV5-1 to TRBJ1-4; 9 nucleotides match TRBD1. Germline-derived CDR1 and CDR2 are SGHRS and YFSETQ. This CDR3 comprises 14 residues. V was pared by 5 bases and J by 7 bases, with 6 bases of the junction left unmatched. The CDR3 loop reads CASRGTGLSEKLFF. The DNA for the CDR3 is TGCGCCAGCAGAGGGACAGGGTTGAGTGAAAAACTGTTTTTT.

In its sample, this clone was seen once. This chain links TRBV7-8 with TRBJ2-6; 10 bases agree with TRBD1. Germline-derived CDR1 and CDR2 are SGHVS and FQNEAQ. This CDR3 comprises 19 residues. The V segment lost 5 bases and the J segment 1 base; nucleotides outside the gene matches: 11. CDR3 in DNA: TGTGCCAGCAGCCTACTCCCGGGACAGGGGATATCTGGGGCCAACGTCCTGACTTTC. Its protein is CASSLLPGQGISGANVLTF.

The CDR3 sequence is CASSEGERRTQYF. CDR3 coding DNA: TGTGCCAGCAGCGAGGGGGAGAGGAGGACCCAGTACTTC. The rearrangement uses TRBV7-8 and TRBJ2-5; possible D gene TRBD1, 6 bases. The CDR3 consists of 13 residues. Germline CDR1 and CDR2: SGHVS and FQNEAQ. V gave up 5 bases and J gave up 7 bases, with 14 bases separating them.

The rearrangement uses TRBV24-1 and TRBJ2-3; 8 bases are a match to TRBD1. CDR1 and CDR2 (germline): KGHDR, SFDVKD. CDR3 size: 16 residues. V shed 4 bases, J shed 2 bases, and the junction held 7 bases outside the gene matches. CDR3 amino acids: CATSDTTGGPTDTQYF. CDR3 bases: TGTGCCACCAGTGACACTACAGGGGGGCCCACAGATACGCAGTATTTT.

The chain recombines TRBV10-3 with TRBJ2-7, with a tentative D call TRBD1 (5 bases). Germline V gene lookup returns CDR1 ENHRY and CDR2 SYGVKD. The CDR3 consists of 12 residues. V was pared by 4 bases and J by 4 bases, with 8 bases between. CDR3 sequence reads: CAISGGGYEQYF. CDR3 in DNA: TGTGCCATCAGTGGGGGCGGATACGAGCAGTACTTC.

The chain recombines TRBV5-1 with TRBJ2-3; D is unclear. Per germline, CDR1 SGHRS and CDR2 YFSETQ. This CDR3 has 16 amino acids. Trimming removed 0 bases at V and 0 bases at J, with 11 bases between. In DNA, the CDR3 is TGCGCCAGCAGCTTGGGCCCGCCGGTAAGCACAGATACGCAGTATTTT. Its protein is CASSLGPPVSTDTQYF.

This chain uses TRBV7-6 with TRBJ1-2, with TRBD1 matching over 10 bases. The CDR3 has 15 residues. Germline CDR1 SGHVS, CDR2 FNYEAQ. After removal of 5 bases from V and 4 bases from J, the junction contained 7 bases not matched to a gene. The CDR3 here is CASSLGTGEAYGYTF. The CDR3 nucleotides read TGTGCCAGCAGCCTCGGGACAGGGGAGGCCTATGGCTACACCTTC.

CDR3 protein: CASSLLAGYQETQYF. The CDR3 bases are TGTGCCAGCAGCTTACTAGCGGGCTACCAAGAGACCCAGTACTTC. The chain recombines TRBV7-3 with TRBJ2-5; TRBD2 aligns across 8 bases. This CDR3 has 15 amino acids. The V and J ends lost 2 bases and 0 bases, in that order; junction bases with no gene match: 2. Per the germline V gene, CDR1 is SGHTA and CDR2 is FQGTGA.

The CDR3 bases are TGTGCCAGCAGCTTTGGTTCGGCGGGAGGGCCGTTGGAGCTGTTTTTT. This translates into CASSFGSAGGPLELFF. V gene TRBV7-6 combines with J gene TRBJ2-2; TRBD2 aligns across 9 bases. Germline values: CDR1 SGHVS, CDR2 FNYEAQ. J lost 10 bases, V lost 3 bases, and 12 bases had no gene match. The CDR3 covers 16 residues. Looking up the rest from reference TRBV7-6 and TRBJ2-2 gives the full variable domain: GAGVSQSPRYKVTKRGQDVALRCDPISGHVSLYWYRQALGQGPEFLTYFNYEAQQDKSGLPNDRFSAERPEGSISTLTIQRTEQRDSAMYRCASSFGSAGGPLELFFGEGSRLTVL.

V usage is TRBV6-6 and J usage is TRBJ1-2; D is perhaps TRBD1 (6 bases). CDR3 length: 12 amino acids. V was cut by 0 bases and J by 14 bases, with 13 bases left in between. Germline V gene lookup returns CDR1 MNHNY and CDR2 SVGAGI (reference sequence). The CDR3 coding sequence is TGTGCCAGCAGTTACTCGGGCAGGGGTAAAACCTTC. Translated, it gives CASSYSGRGKTF.

This clone was detected only a few times. The chain links TRBV19 to TRBJ2-7; TRBD1 matches 8 bases. The V gene end was trimmed by 3 bases and the J gene end by 3 bases; junction bases not matched to a gene: 4. Looked up from germline, CDR1 is LNHDA and CDR2 is SQIVND (reference sequence). The CDR3 runs 14 residues. The CDR3 spells CASSIAGGSYEQYF. The CDR3 DNA is TGTGCCAGTAGTATCGCAGGGGGCAGCTACGAGCAGTACTTC.

The V call is TRBV6-6, the J call TRBJ2-6; D is uncertain. V was cut by 6 bases and J by 0 bases, with 3 bases left in between. CDR3 length equals 13 residues. CDR1 MNHNY and CDR2 SVGAGI come from the germline V gene (reference sequence). This chain's CDR3 is CASSRSGANVLTF. DNA of the CDR3: TGTGCCAGCAGCCGCTCTGGGGCCAACGTCCTGACTTTC.

This clone was observed once. This sequence joins TRBV5-1 and TRBJ2-7; 10 nucleotides match TRBD1. Germline values: CDR1 SGHRS, CDR2 YFSETQ. After removal of 4 bases from V and 4 bases from J, the junction contained 11 bases not matched to a gene. The CDR3 has 16 residues. The CDR3 region is CASSRTGTGALYEQYF. The CDR3 DNA sequence: TGCGCCAGCAGCAGGACCGGGACAGGGGCTCTTTACGAGCAGTACTTC.

The J gene is TRBJ2-7, the V gene TRBV6-5; no definite D call. The length of the CDR3 is 14 residues. Germline V gene data show CDR1 as MNHEY and CDR2 as SVGAGI. Trimming cost V 8 bases and J 0 bases, with 14 bases left between them. CDR3 amino acids: CASGVGLYSYEQYF. The CDR3, as DNA: TGTGCCAGCGGAGTAGGATTGTACTCCTACGAGCAGTACTTC.

This sequence joins TRBV6-6 and TRBJ1-1; TRBD1 might be the D (5 bases). Per germline, CDR1 MNHNY and CDR2 SVGAGI (reference sequence). The CDR3 is 16 residues long. With 6 bases removed from V and 1 base from J, the gap between germline ends came to 18 bases. The CDR3 loop reads CASSHPVEGRNTEAFF. DNA of the CDR3: TGTGCCAGCAGCCACCCGGTGGAGGGGAGGAACACTGAAGCTTTCTTT.

This chain uses TRBV27 with TRBJ2-3, with 10 bases that match TRBD1. The trim removed 4 bases at V and 3 bases at J, leaving 4 bases unmatched. CDR1 MNHEY and CDR2 SMNVEV come from the germline V gene (reference sequence). The CDR3 consists of 15 residues. In nucleotides, the CDR3 is TGTGCCAGCAGTTCCCGGGACAGGGGAACAGATACGCAGTATTTT. Translating it yields CASSSRDRGTDTQYF.

The genes are TRBV19 and TRBJ2-1; 12 bases match TRBD2. CDR1 and CDR2 (germline): LNHDA, SQIVND (reference sequence). The CDR3 is made up of 17 amino acids. Trimming removed 6 bases from V and 8 bases from J; junction bases left unmatched: 14. DNA for the CDR3: TGTGCCAGTAGCCCATTCCTAGCGGGAGGGAATGGGCATGAGCAGTTCTTC. It specifies CASSPFLAGGNGHEQFF.

The J gene is TRBJ1-1, the V gene TRBV3-1 (or the pseudogene TRBV3-2); tentatively, D is TRBD1 (5 bases). The CDR3 has 15 amino acids. Germline loops: CDR1 LGHDT, CDR2 YNNKEL (reference sequence). V was cut by 4 bases and J by 3 bases, with 15 bases left in between. The CDR3 here is CASSPAEGVHTEAFF. CDR3 bases: TGTGCCAGCAGCCCCGCGGAAGGGGTCCACACTGAAGCTTTCTTT.

V usage is TRBV9 and J usage is TRBJ2-3; 10 bases line up with TRBD2. The CDR3 extends over 18 amino acids. V lost 4 bases to trimming and J lost 3 bases; unmatched junction nucleotides: 14. Germline assignment: CDR1 SGDLS and CDR2 YYNGEE. The CDR3 nucleotides read TGTGCCAGCAGCCCCCCTCCGGGACTAGCGACAAGAACAGATACGCAGTATTTT. Encoded protein: CASSPPPGLATRTDTQYF.

Only a few counts were recorded for this clone. The chain joins TRBV6-1 to TRBJ2-7, with 10 positions matching TRBD2. The trim removed 1 base at V and 3 bases at J, leaving 6 bases unmatched. CDR3 length: 16 residues. Per the germline V gene, CDR1 is MNHNS and CDR2 is SASEGT. CDR3 DNA: TGTGCCAGCAGTGAAGGGCAAGCGGGAGGGCTCTACGAGCAGTACTTC. It translates to CASSEGQAGGLYEQYF.